This record covers a single TCR beta chain. Its target is not known. This entry belongs to a study of shared clonotypes between healthy human individuals. Overall study results and limits: What rarefaction showed was incomplete sorted-subset sequencing despite large depth.

The V end lost 1 base, the J end lost 3 bases, and 13 bases lay between the germline ends. Per germline, CDR1 SEHNR and CDR2 FQNEAQ (reference sequence). CDR3 length: 15 residues. The donor cohort consisted entirely of Caucasian adults residing in Nashville, Tennessee. Clones were read by immunoSEQ multiplex PCR, and TCRdb kept only the in-frame ones, dropping some. The data contain about 2 million clones, roughly 94% of them singletons. The chain joins TRBV7-9 to TRBJ2-7; D is unclear. This clonotype was obtained from a man in his late teens or twenties in good health. The sequenced sample consisted of naive CD4+ T cells sorted from blood. Subset reported: CD45RA+ positively selected. The CDR3 region has the DNA TGTGCCAGCAGCTTAGATTGGCCAATAGACTACGAGCAGTACTTC. The encoded protein is CASSLDWPIDYEQYF.